A single sample is the source of the 18 T cell receptor beta chains below, sequenced in a study of T cell clones after liver transplantation. This table comes from immunoSEQ multiplex PCR, and its TCRdb copy is limited to in-frame clones, with some not included. The table has over 45,000 clones, roughly 70% seen once. The source was CD4+ T cells from blood, collected 52 to 60 months after liver transplant. The receptors were sampled from a human patient who received a liver transplant. Some T cells may be transferred from the graft donor.

The chain has TRBV14 and TRBJ1-6, with D maybe TRBD1 (5 bases). CDR1 and CDR2 (germline): SGHDN, FVKESK. The CDR3 totals 16 residues. V lost 1 base and J lost 10, with 17 bases in between. In nucleotides, the CDR3 is TGTGCCAGCAGCCAAGGGTCGCAGGGTATGGGATCACCCCTCCACTTT. Translated: CASSQGSQGMGSPLHF. The variable domain in full, with the rest retrieved from reference TRBV14 and TRBJ1-6, is EAGVTQFPSHSVIEKGQTVTLRCDPISGHDNLYWYRRVMGKEIKFLLHFVKESKQDESGMPNNRFLAERTGGTYSTLKVQPAELEDSGVYFCASSQGSQGMGSPLHFGNGTRLTVT.

The V and J genes are TRBV7-9 and TRBJ2-5; D is unresolved. The CDR3 extends over 12 amino acids. Germline V gives CDR1 SEHNR, CDR2 FQNEAQ (reference sequence). Trimming shortened V by 0 bases and J by 4 bases, and 3 bases separated the two germline ends. The CDR3 loop is CASSLAGETQYF. The CDR3 DNA is TGTGCCAGCAGCTTAGCCGGAGAGACCCAGTACTTC. Full variable domain (missing parts from reference TRBV7-9 and TRBJ2-5): DTGVSQNPRHKITKRGQNVTFRCDPISEHNRLYWYRQTLGQGPEFLTYFQNEAQLEKSRLLSDRFSAERPKGSFSTLEIQRTEQGDSAMYLCASSLAGETQYFGPGTRLLVL.

This sequence joins TRBV11-1 and TRBJ2-1; D call uncertain. Deletions cut 1 base from V and 5 bases from J, with 6 bases between. This CDR3 has 13 amino acids. Germline values: CDR1 SGHAT, CDR2 FQDESV (reference sequence). In nucleotides, the CDR3 is TGTGCCAGCAGCTTAGGAAGGAACAATGAGCAGTTCTTC. Amino acids: CASSLGRNNEQFF. Looking up the rest from reference TRBV11-1 and TRBJ2-1 gives the full variable domain: EAEVAQSPRYKITEKSQAVAFWCDPISGHATLYWYRQILGQGPELLVQFQDESVVDDSQLPKDRFSAERLKGVDSTLKIQPAELGDSAMYLCASSLGRNNEQFFGPGTRLTVL.

The chain combines TRBV5-8 with TRBJ1-2; D is undetermined. Germline V gene sequence: CDR1 SGHTS, CDR2 YDEGEE. CDR3 length equals 15 residues. Trimming removed 4 bases from V and 4 bases from J, with 17 bases in between. CDR3 nucleotides: TGTGCCAGCAGCGATTACTTTCCCCCCCTCTATGGCTACACCTTC. Encoded protein: CASSDYFPPLYGYTF.

The rearrangement links TRBV28 to TRBJ1-3, with D unresolved. The germline V gene encodes CDR1 MDHEN and CDR2 SYDVKM. The CDR3 has 14 residues. Trimming cost V 3 bases and J 2 bases, with 8 bases left between them. CDR3 residues: CASSFPPPGNTIYF. The CDR3 region has the DNA TGTGCCAGCAGTTTTCCCCCCCCTGGAAACACCATATATTTT.

The chain couples TRBV20-1 to TRBJ2-1; tentatively, D is TRBD2 (5 bases). The germline CDR1 and CDR2 sequences are DFQATT and SNEGSKA (reference sequence). The CDR3 consists of 11 residues. V dropped 2 bases and J dropped 10 bases, with 9 bases sitting between them. CDR3 in amino acids: CSARSGREQFF. CDR3 in DNA: TGCAGTGCTAGATCGGGAAGAGAGCAGTTCTTC.

The chain links TRBV7-9 to TRBJ2-2, with 8 bases aligning to TRBD1. With 1 base clipped from V and 8 bases from J, the junction kept 6 bases outside the gene matches. Germline V gene lookup returns CDR1 SEHNR and CDR2 FQNEAQ (reference sequence). The CDR3 contains 15 residues. Written as DNA, the CDR3 is TGTGCCAGCAGCTTAGGCCGGGACAGGTCTGGGGAGCTGTTTTTT. Protein: CASSLGRDRSGELFF.

The chain is built from TRBV7-4 and TRBJ1-2; D call uncertain. Trimming cost V 5 bases and J 4 bases, with 23 bases left between them. Per germline, CDR1 SGHVT and CDR2 SQSDAQ. CDR3 length: 17 amino acids. Here the CDR3 DNA reads TGTGCCAGCAGCAAATTACCGTTTACCCGAAAGATCTATGGCTACACCTTC. Its protein is CASSKLPFTRKIYGYTF.

In its sample, this clone was seen a few times. V and J are TRBV7-6 and TRBJ2-5, with D perhaps TRBD2 (6 bases). The CDR3 has 13 residues. The V end lost 5 bases, the J end lost 9 bases, and 16 bases lay between the germline ends. Germline CDR1 is SGHVS and CDR2 is FNYEAQ. CDR3 region: CASSLGQPGAQYF. CDR3 sequence (DNA): TGTGCCAGCAGCCTGGGGCAGCCGGGGGCCCAGTACTTC.

This sequence joins TRBV6-6 and TRBJ2-2, with 7 bases fitting TRBD2. The CDR3 contains 15 residues. Unmatched junction bases numbered 8, after V lost 5 bases and J lost 5 bases. CDR1 is MNHNY and CDR2 is SVGAGI in the germline V gene (reference sequence). CDR3 loop: CASSTPGLTTGELFF. The CDR3 DNA reads TGTGCCAGCAGTACCCCGGGACTAACTACCGGGGAGCTGTTTTTT.

V and J are TRBV2 and TRBJ2-1, with D unresolved. V was clipped by 2 bases and J by 7 bases, with 9 bases between them. Per the germline V gene, CDR1 is SNHLY and CDR2 is FYNNEI. The CDR3 spans 13 residues. The CDR3 spells CASSEILENEQFF. CDR3 DNA: TGTGCCAGCAGTGAAATCCTGGAGAATGAGCAGTTCTTC.

The sample holds a few counts of this clone. J is TRBJ2-3 and V is TRBV7-6; 7 bases are a match to TRBD2. Germline V gene sequence: CDR1 SGHVS, CDR2 FNYEAQ. CDR3 size: 16 residues. After removal of 5 bases from V and 4 bases from J, the junction contained 12 bases not matched to a gene. CDR3 sequence: CASSLHPTSNADTQYF. The CDR3 region has the DNA TGTGCCAGCAGCCTACATCCGACTAGCAACGCAGATACGCAGTATTTT.

The rearrangement uses TRBV9 and TRBJ1-2, with unresolved D. This CDR3 contains 15 residues. Germline CDR1 SGDLS, CDR2 YYNGEE. The V and J ends lost 3 bases and 2 bases respectively, with 14 bases between them. DNA for the CDR3: TGTGCCAGCAGCGAGAAAGCAGTTTCCAACTATGGCTACACCTTC. Its translation: CASSEKAVSNYGYTF.

The V call is TRBV7-2, the J call TRBJ1-5, with a tentative D call TRBD1 (6 bases). The ends were cut back, 4 bases at V and 2 bases at J, with 15 bases in the middle. CDR3 size: 16 residues. Germline V gene sequence: CDR1 SGHTA, CDR2 FQGNSA. This CDR3 reads CASSWTEVGGNQPQHF. The CDR3 region has the DNA TGTGCCAGCAGCTGGACAGAGGTTGGGGGCAATCAGCCCCAGCATTTT.

The V and J genes are TRBV19 and TRBJ1-2; D gene unclear. V was shortened by 5 bases and J by 7 bases, with 17 bases between the two germline ends. The germline V gene encodes CDR1 LNHDA and CDR2 SQIVND (reference sequence). The CDR3 contains 14 residues. CDR3 sequence (DNA): TGTGCCAGTAGTTCCTCGGGGATCGTGAGTGGCTACACCTTC. It is translated as CASSSSGIVSGYTF.

This CDR3 is CASSFGAGSSSTDTQYF. The CDR3 bases are TGCGCCAGCAGCTTCGGGGCAGGGAGCTCTAGCACAGATACGCAGTATTTT. The chain is built from TRBV5-1 and TRBJ2-3; D could derive from TRBD1 or TRBD2 (5 bases each). This CDR3 region has 17 residues. Germline V gene data show CDR1 as SGHRS and CDR2 as YFSETQ. Deletions cut 2 bases from V and 0 bases from J, with 16 bases between.

The chain couples TRBV19 to TRBJ1-2, with D perhaps TRBD1 (5 bases). CDR3 length equals 15 residues. Germline V gives CDR1 LNHDA, CDR2 SQIVND (reference sequence). The V gene lost 7 bases and the J gene lost 2 bases, with 17 bases spanning the gap. The CDR3 region is CASKVTAWENYGYTF. CDR3 in DNA: TGTGCCAGTAAAGTGACAGCCTGGGAGAACTATGGCTACACCTTC. Supplemented by reference TRBV19 and TRBJ1-2, the full variable domain reads DGGITQSPKYLFRKEGQNVTLSCEQNLNHDAMYWYRQDPGQGLRLIYYSQIVNDFQKGDIAEGYSVSREKKESFPLTVTSAQKNPTAFYLCASKVTAWENYGYTFGSGTRLTVV.

The chain couples TRBV5-6 to TRBJ2-7, with 10 bases matching TRBD1. CDR1 is SGHDT, CDR2 YYEEEE, per germline. CDR3 size: 15 residues. V shed 0 bases and J 2 bases; nucleotides not matched to a gene: 2. In DNA, the CDR3 is TGTGCCAGCAGCTTGGGACAGGGGGCCACCTACGAGCAGTACTTC. Its translation is CASSLGQGATYEQYF.